What follows describes a single T cell receptor beta chain. While unrecorded immune exposures were likely, the donors were nominally healthy when sampled. These data originate in a study of cytomegalovirus exposure and HLA in healthy donors. PCR amplification relied on 60 Vbeta primers (plus 13 Jbeta primers). Sequenced by immunoSEQ multiplex PCR; TCRdb stores in-frame clones only, minus some. The sample carries approximately 82,000 clones, roughly four fifths recorded once. The source is a woman aged 50 to 60 in good health and CMV-seropositive. Sequencing input: PBMCs.

CDR3 bases: TGTGCCAGCAGCACGAAGGGGGGAGCGGGAGTGGAGACCCAGTACTTC. As protein: CASSTKGGAGVETQYF. The chain couples TRBV5-4 to TRBJ2-5; 8 bases are a match to TRBD2. This CDR3 has 16 residues. Germline V gives CDR1 SGHNT, CDR2 YYREEE (reference sequence). V lost 4 bases, J lost 5 bases, and 13 bases stayed unmatched.